This T cell receptor (beta chain) was documented in a study of T cells after somatic rescue of genetic block. Trimming cost V 3 bases and J 5 bases, with 10 bases left between them. Germline CDR1 is SGHTA and CDR2 is FQGNSA. The CDR3 runs 13 residues. Clones were sequenced by immunoSEQ multiplex PCR, and TCRdb holds only the in-frame ones, with some missing. The data hold 110,000 or so clones, with about 93% observed a single time. The TCR originated in a woman aged 18 to 35. The sequenced material came from peripheral blood mononuclear cells (PBMCs). This chain links TRBV7-2 with TRBJ2-5, with a weak D call TRBD1 (6 bases). DNA for the CDR3: TGTGCCAGCAGCTTTACAGGGCTGGAGACCCAGTACTTC. Its protein is CASSFTGLETQYF.